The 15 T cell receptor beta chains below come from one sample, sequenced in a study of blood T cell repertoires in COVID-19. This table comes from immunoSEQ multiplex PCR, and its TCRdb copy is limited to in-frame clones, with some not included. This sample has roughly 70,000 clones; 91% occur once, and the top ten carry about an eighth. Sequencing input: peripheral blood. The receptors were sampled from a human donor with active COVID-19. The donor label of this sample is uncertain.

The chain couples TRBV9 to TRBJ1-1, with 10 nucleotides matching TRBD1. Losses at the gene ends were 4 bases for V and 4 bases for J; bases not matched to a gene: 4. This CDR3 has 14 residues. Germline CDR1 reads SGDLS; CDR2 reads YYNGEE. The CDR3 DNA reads TGTGCCAGCAGCCCGGACAGGGGGAGCACTGAAGCTTTCTTT. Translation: CASSPDRGSTEAFF.

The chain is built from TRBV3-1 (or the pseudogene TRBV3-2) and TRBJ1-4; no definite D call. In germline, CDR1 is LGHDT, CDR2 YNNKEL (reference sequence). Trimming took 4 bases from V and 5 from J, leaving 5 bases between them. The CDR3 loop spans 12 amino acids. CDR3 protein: CASSPRNEKLFF. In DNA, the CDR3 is TGTGCCAGCAGCCCTAGGAATGAAAAACTGTTTTTT.

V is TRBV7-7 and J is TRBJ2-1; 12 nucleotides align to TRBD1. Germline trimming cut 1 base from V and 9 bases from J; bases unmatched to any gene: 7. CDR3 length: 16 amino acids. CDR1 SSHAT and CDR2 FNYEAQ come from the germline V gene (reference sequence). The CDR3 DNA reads TGTGCCAGCAGCTTAGTCTTCGGGACAGGGGGCGGTGAGCAGTTCTTC. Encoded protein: CASSLVFGTGGGEQFF. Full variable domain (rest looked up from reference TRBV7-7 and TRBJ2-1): GAGVSQSPRYKVTKRGQDVTLRCDPISSHATLYWYQQALGQGPEFLTYFNYEAQPDKSGLPSDRFSAERPEGSISTLTIQRTEQRDSAMYRCASSLVFGTGGGEQFFGPGTRLTVL.

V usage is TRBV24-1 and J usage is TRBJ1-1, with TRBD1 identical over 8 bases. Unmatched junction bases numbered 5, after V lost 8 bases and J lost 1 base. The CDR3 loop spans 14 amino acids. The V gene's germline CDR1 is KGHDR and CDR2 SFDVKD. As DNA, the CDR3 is TGTGCCACCATGTCCGGGACAGGGAACACTGAAGCTTTCTTT. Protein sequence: CATMSGTGNTEAFF.

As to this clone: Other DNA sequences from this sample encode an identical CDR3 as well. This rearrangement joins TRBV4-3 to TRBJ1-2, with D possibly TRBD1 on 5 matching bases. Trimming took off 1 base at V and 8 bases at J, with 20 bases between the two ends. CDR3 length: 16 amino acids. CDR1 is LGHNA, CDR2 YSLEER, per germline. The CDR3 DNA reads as TGCGCCAGCAGCCAAGGCATGGGAGGGGCCAAAAACGGCTACACCTTC. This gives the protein CASSQGMGGAKNGYTF.

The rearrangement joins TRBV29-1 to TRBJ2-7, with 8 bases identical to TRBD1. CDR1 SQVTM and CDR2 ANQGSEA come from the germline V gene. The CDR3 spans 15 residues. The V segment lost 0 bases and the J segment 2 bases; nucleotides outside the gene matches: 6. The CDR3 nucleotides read TGCAGCGTTGAAGACGGACAGGGTCTTACCTACGAGCAGTACTTC. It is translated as CSVEDGQGLTYEQYF.

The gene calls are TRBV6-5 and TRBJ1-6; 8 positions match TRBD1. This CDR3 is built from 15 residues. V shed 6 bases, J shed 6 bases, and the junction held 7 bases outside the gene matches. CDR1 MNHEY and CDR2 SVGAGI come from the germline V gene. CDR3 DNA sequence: TGTGCCAGCAGCCAGACGGGACAGGTTAATTCACCCCTCCACTTT. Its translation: CASSQTGQVNSPLHF.

The DNA of the CDR3 is TGTGCCAGCAGCCCCAACTACAGGGTCAATGAGCAGTTCTTC. Protein product: CASSPNYRVNEQFF. The chain employs TRBV9 and TRBJ2-1, with D perhaps matching TRBD1 (6 bases). CDR1 is SGDLS and CDR2 is YYNGEE in the germline V gene. The CDR3 contains 14 residues. Trimming stripped 4 bases from V and 6 bases from J, with 14 bases between.

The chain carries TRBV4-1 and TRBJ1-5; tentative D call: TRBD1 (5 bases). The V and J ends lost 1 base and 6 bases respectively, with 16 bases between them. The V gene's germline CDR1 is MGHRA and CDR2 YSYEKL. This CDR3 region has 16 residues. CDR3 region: CASSQGGSVVGQPQHF. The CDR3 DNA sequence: TGCGCCAGCAGCCAAGGGGGCAGTGTCGTGGGTCAGCCCCAGCATTTT.

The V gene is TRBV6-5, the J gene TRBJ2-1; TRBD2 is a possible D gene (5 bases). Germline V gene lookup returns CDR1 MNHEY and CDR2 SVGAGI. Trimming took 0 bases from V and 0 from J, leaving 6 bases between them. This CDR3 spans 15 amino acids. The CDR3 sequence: CASSYSSGSYNEQFF. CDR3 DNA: TGTGCCAGCAGTTACTCAAGCGGCTCCTACAATGAGCAGTTCTTC.

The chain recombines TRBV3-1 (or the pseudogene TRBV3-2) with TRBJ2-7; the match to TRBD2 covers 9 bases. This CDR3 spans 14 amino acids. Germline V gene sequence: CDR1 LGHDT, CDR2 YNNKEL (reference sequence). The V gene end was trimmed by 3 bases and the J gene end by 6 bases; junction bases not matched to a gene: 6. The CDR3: CASSHGGRAGEQYF. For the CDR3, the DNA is TGTGCCAGCAGCCACGGCGGGAGGGCCGGCGAGCAGTACTTC.

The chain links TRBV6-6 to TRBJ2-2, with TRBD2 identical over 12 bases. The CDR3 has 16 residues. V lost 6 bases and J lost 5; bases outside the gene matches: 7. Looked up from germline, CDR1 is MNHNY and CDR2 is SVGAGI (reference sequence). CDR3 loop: CASSPRTSGDTGELFF. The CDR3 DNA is TGTGCCAGCAGCCCTAGGACTAGCGGGGATACCGGGGAGCTGTTTTTT.

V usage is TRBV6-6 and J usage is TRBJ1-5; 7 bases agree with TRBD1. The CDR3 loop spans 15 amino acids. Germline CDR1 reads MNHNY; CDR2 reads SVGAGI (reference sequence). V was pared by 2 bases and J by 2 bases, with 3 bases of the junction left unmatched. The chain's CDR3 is CASSYDGQGNQPQHF. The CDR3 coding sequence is TGTGCCAGCAGTTACGACGGACAGGGCAATCAGCCCCAGCATTTT.

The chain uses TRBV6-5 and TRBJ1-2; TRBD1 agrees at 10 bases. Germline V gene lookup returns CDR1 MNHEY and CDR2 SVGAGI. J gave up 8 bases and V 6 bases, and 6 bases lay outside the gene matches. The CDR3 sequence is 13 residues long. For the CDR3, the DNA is TGTGCCAGCAGACTCGACAGGGGGCGAGGCTACACCTTC. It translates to CASRLDRGRGYTF.

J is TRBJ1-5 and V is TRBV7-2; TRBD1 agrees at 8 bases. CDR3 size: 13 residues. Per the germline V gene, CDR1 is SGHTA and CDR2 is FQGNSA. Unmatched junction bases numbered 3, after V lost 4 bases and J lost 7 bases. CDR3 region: CASSSQGGQPQHF. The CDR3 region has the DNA TGTGCCAGCAGCTCACAGGGGGGCCAGCCCCAGCATTTT.